This is a list of T cell receptor beta chains from one sample in a study of blood T cell dynamics during melanoma immunotherapy. Produced via immunoSEQ multiplex PCR; TCRdb's table is partial and in-frame only. The sample consists of 9,500 to 14,000 clones, roughly nine tenths of them appearing once. Sequenced here: blood, sampled from a patient treated with checkpoint blockade. The receptors here all came from a human donor with melanoma. CDR3s include the opening cysteine and the closing phenylalanine or tryptophan.

>TRBV5-6|TRBJ1-1
CASSFPGAGTEAFF
>TRBV28|TRBJ1-6
CASSLLQGRDSPLHF
>TRBV19|TRBJ2-5
CASSAGPETQYF
>TRBV27|TRBJ2-7
CASSLSTGYYEQYF
>TRBV5-1|TRBJ2-3
CASSSLPGQADTQYF
>TRBV6-6|TRBJ1-2
CASSYSGLNYGYTF
>TRBV7-3|TRBJ2-7
CASSPAGLAGYEQYF
>TRBV2|TRBJ1-6
CASTPLGGNSPLHF
>TRBV5-5|TRBJ1-1
CASSFWVTMNTEAFF
>TRBV10-3|TRBJ2-7
CAISRRQAAYEQYF
>TRBV11-1|TRBJ1-3
CASSLAPGDTIYF
>TRBV9|TRBJ1-1
CASSASGGEDTEAFF
>TRBV30|TRBJ2-5
CAWRGDSQETQYF
>TRBV28|TRBJ2-7
CASSLSPTYEQYF
>TRBV28|TRBJ2-1
CASRPVGRDPWDEQFF
>TRBV15|TRBJ1-1
CATSADRGTEAFF
>TRBV27|TRBJ2-3
CASKESRTTDTQYF
>TRBV4-2|TRBJ1-2
CASSRGFYGYTF
>TRBV27|TRBJ2-7
CASSPGTRFYEQYF
>TRBV9|TRBJ2-2
CASSGTTIGTGELFF